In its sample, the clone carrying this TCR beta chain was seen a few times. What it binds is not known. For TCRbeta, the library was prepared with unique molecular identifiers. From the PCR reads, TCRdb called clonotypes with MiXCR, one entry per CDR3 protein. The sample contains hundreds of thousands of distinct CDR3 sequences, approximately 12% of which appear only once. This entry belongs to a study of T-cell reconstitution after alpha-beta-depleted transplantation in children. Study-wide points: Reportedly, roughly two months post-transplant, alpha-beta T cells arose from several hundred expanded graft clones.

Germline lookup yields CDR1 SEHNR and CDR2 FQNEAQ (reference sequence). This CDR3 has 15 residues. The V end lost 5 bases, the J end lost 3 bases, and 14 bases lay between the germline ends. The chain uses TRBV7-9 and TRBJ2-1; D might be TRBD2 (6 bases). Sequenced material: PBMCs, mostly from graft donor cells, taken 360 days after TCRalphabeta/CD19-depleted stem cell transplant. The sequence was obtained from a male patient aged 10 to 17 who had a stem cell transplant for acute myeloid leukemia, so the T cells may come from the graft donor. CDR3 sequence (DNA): TGTGCCAGCAGCCCGGGAGCTGGAAGCTACAATGAGCAGTTCTTC. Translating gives CASSPGAGSYNEQFF.